A selection of T cell receptor beta chains follows, all from one sample in a study of shared clonotypes between healthy human individuals. Sequencing was performed with immunoSEQ multiplex PCR; in TCRdb, only in-frame clones are kept and a portion is missing. The repertoire has about 2.2 million clones, 93% of them found once; the top ten carry approximately 1.7%. The sample taken for sequencing was naive CD8+ T cells from PBMCs. The receptor source for this set is a man aged 18-30 years in good health. Some clones in this sample may be carry-over from other donors' samples. Each CDR3 is given with its conserved first and last residue. Fields, in order: CDR3 DNA, CDR3 protein, D gene, V gene, clone size, J gene. D genes are given only for firm matches. Not every row has a clone size; where given, it reads once, few, many or a size class.

CDR3nt: TGTGCCAGCAGTTGGTCAGGGTATCCCGACGAGCAGTACTTC
CDR3aa: CASSWSGYPDEQYF
d_gene: .
v_gene: TRBV7-9
abundance: .
j_gene: TRBJ2-7

CDR3nt: TGTGCCAGCAGCTCACTACTTGGGGAGACCCAGTACTTC
CDR3aa: CASSSLLGETQYF
d_gene: .
v_gene: TRBV7-9
abundance: .
j_gene: TRBJ2-5

CDR3nt: TGTGCCAGCAGGATCCGGGAGATTGGTGAAAAACTGTTTTTT
CDR3aa: CASRIREIGEKLFF
d_gene: .
v_gene: TRBV6-6
abundance: .
j_gene: TRBJ1-4

CDR3nt: TGTGCCAGTGGAGGTTCGGATCAGGGCCCAGAGACCCAGTACTTC
CDR3aa: CASGGSDQGPETQYF
d_gene: .
v_gene: TRBV19
abundance: few
j_gene: TRBJ2-5

CDR3nt: TGTGCCAGCAGTTATCGGGAAGATGAGCAGTTCTTC
CDR3aa: CASSYREDEQFF
d_gene: .
v_gene: TRBV27
abundance: .
j_gene: TRBJ2-1

CDR3nt: TGCGCCAGCAGCCAGCACCGACTAGCGGGAGGCTACGAGCAGTACTTC
CDR3aa: CASSQHRLAGGYEQYF
d_gene: TRBD2
v_gene: TRBV4-3
abundance: .
j_gene: TRBJ2-7

CDR3nt: TGTGCCACCAAGACCAGCGGCAGCGGAGAGACCCAGTACTTC
CDR3aa: CATKTSGSGETQYF
d_gene: .
v_gene: TRBV28
abundance: once
j_gene: TRBJ2-5

CDR3nt: TGTGCCAGCAGTACGACAGGGAACTACAATGAGCAGTTCTTC
CDR3aa: CASSTTGNYNEQFF
d_gene: TRBD1
v_gene: TRBV9
abundance: few
j_gene: TRBJ2-1

CDR3nt: TGCGCCAGCAGCCCGGGACAAAAGACCTCCGGCACCGGGGAGCTGTTTTTT
CDR3aa: CASSPGQKTSGTGELFF
d_gene: .
v_gene: TRBV5-1
abundance: .
j_gene: TRBJ2-2

CDR3nt: TGCGCCAGCAGCCAAGATCTCAGGGCGAGCTATGGCTACACCTTC
CDR3aa: CASSQDLRASYGYTF
d_gene: .
v_gene: TRBV4-1
abundance: .
j_gene: TRBJ1-2

CDR3nt: TGTGCCAGCAGCAGCCCGGGACAGGGGGCGAACACCGGGGAGCTGTTTTTT
CDR3aa: CASSSPGQGANTGELFF
d_gene: .
v_gene: TRBV21-1
abundance: .
j_gene: TRBJ2-2

CDR3nt: TGTGCCAGCAGCTTTCTCCGGGACAGCTCGGGTAATGAGCAGTTCTTC
CDR3aa: CASSFLRDSSGNEQFF
d_gene: TRBD1
v_gene: TRBV7-8
abundance: .
j_gene: TRBJ2-1

CDR3nt: TGTGCCAGCAGGTGGCGGGACCCCACAGATACGCAGTATTTT
CDR3aa: CASRWRDPTDTQYF
d_gene: .
v_gene: TRBV27
abundance: .
j_gene: TRBJ2-3

CDR3nt: TGTGCCAGCAGCTTAGTCACCAGGGGGGTGGAGACCCAGTACTTC
CDR3aa: CASSLVTRGVETQYF
d_gene: .
v_gene: TRBV11-2
abundance: .
j_gene: TRBJ2-5

CDR3nt: TGCAGCGTCCATGGGGGGGGAGAGCAGTTCTTC
CDR3aa: CSVHGGGEQFF
d_gene: TRBD2
v_gene: TRBV29-1
abundance: .
j_gene: TRBJ2-1

CDR3nt: TGTGCCAGCAGTCACCCCGGACAGGGGGGTCCCTACGAGCAGTACTTC
CDR3aa: CASSHPGQGGPYEQYF
d_gene: TRBD1
v_gene: TRBV27
abundance: .
j_gene: TRBJ2-7

CDR3nt: TGTGCCAGCAGCGATTATCGCTACGAGCAGTACTTC
CDR3aa: CASSDYRYEQYF
d_gene: .
v_gene: TRBV7-9
abundance: .
j_gene: TRBJ2-7

CDR3nt: TGTGCCAGCAGCGTAGACCCGGGGATGGGCTACACCTTC
CDR3aa: CASSVDPGMGYTF
d_gene: .
v_gene: TRBV9
abundance: .
j_gene: TRBJ1-2

CDR3nt: TGTGCCAGCAGCTTACTGGCGGGGACGCTTCGGGAGCAGTACTTC
CDR3aa: CASSLLAGTLREQYF
d_gene: .
v_gene: TRBV7-3
abundance: .
j_gene: TRBJ2-7

CDR3nt: TGTGCCAGCAGTGAAACTAGCGGGAGGTACTACGAGCAGTACTTC
CDR3aa: CASSETSGRYYEQYF
d_gene: TRBD2
v_gene: TRBV6-1
abundance: .
j_gene: TRBJ2-7

CDR3nt: TGTGCCAGCAGTTACTCGAGGGAAGGTAGGAATGAGCAGTTCTTC
CDR3aa: CASSYSREGRNEQFF
d_gene: .
v_gene: TRBV6-5
abundance: .
j_gene: TRBJ2-1

CDR3nt: TGTGCCAGCAGCTCCCGGACAGAGAAAGCTTTCTTT
CDR3aa: CASSSRTEKAFF
d_gene: .
v_gene: TRBV11-2
abundance: few
j_gene: TRBJ1-1

CDR3nt: TGCGCCAGCAGCTTTGACAGGGACCGACCCAACTACGAGCAGTACTTC
CDR3aa: CASSFDRDRPNYEQYF
d_gene: TRBD1
v_gene: TRBV5-1
abundance: once
j_gene: TRBJ2-7

CDR3nt: TGTGCCAGCAGCCTTGCCAGCAACGCCGGGGAGCTGTTTTTT
CDR3aa: CASSLASNAGELFF
d_gene: .
v_gene: TRBV9
abundance: once
j_gene: TRBJ2-2

CDR3nt: TGTGCCAGCAGTTTCGTGGAGGGGGCGACCTACGAGCAGTACTTC
CDR3aa: CASSFVEGATYEQYF
d_gene: .
v_gene: TRBV27
abundance: .
j_gene: TRBJ2-7

CDR3nt: TGTGCCAGCAGCTTAAGATTGGGGGGGCACAGAAATACGCAGTATTTT
CDR3aa: CASSLRLGGHRNTQYF
d_gene: .
v_gene: TRBV13
abundance: .
j_gene: TRBJ2-3

CDR3nt: TGTGCCAGTAGATACAAAGCGGGAGCGGCCAAAAACATTCAGTACTTC
CDR3aa: CASRYKAGAAKNIQYF
d_gene: TRBD2
v_gene: TRBV19
abundance: .
j_gene: TRBJ2-4

CDR3nt: TGTGCCAGTAGTCCCAGGGTTGCGAAAGCGGGATCCCCTAGGGGCGCCTACAATGAGCAGTTCTTC
CDR3aa: CASSPRVAKAGSPRGAYNEQFF
d_gene: TRBD2
v_gene: TRBV19
abundance: .
j_gene: TRBJ2-1

CDR3nt: TGTGCCAGCAGCTTCGGGTCGGTATCATCTTGGAGGGAGCAGTTCTTC
CDR3aa: CASSFGSVSSWREQFF
d_gene: .
v_gene: TRBV7-9
abundance: .
j_gene: TRBJ2-1

CDR3nt: TGTGCCAGCAGTCCCCGACAGGGGCAAAACTGGGAGACCCAGTACTTC
CDR3aa: CASSPRQGQNWETQYF
d_gene: TRBD1
v_gene: TRBV28
abundance: .
j_gene: TRBJ2-5

CDR3nt: TGTGCCAGCAGCGTCGGGACTAGCGGGAGAGCTTACTCCACAGATACGCAGTATTTT
CDR3aa: CASSVGTSGRAYSTDTQYF
d_gene: TRBD2
v_gene: TRBV9
abundance: .
j_gene: TRBJ2-3

CDR3nt: TGCGCCAGCAGGCCGACAGGGGCCTCTGGAAACACCATATATTTT
CDR3aa: CASRPTGASGNTIYF
d_gene: TRBD1
v_gene: TRBV5-1
abundance: .
j_gene: TRBJ1-3

CDR3nt: TGTGCCAGCAGCTTGGAAGTCAGCATCTACGAGCAGTACTTC
CDR3aa: CASSLEVSIYEQYF
d_gene: .
v_gene: TRBV5-4
abundance: once
j_gene: TRBJ2-7

CDR3nt: TGTGCCAGCAGCTCCCGACAGGGGAGCGACGAGCAGTACTTC
CDR3aa: CASSSRQGSDEQYF
d_gene: TRBD1
v_gene: TRBV7-9
abundance: .
j_gene: TRBJ2-7

CDR3nt: TGTGCCAGCAGGCGTAGAGGGGGCAAGGATGAAAAACTGTTTTTT
CDR3aa: CASRRRGGKDEKLFF
d_gene: TRBD1
v_gene: TRBV28
abundance: .
j_gene: TRBJ1-4

CDR3nt: TGTGCCAGCAGTTACGAGGGCTACTCGAACACTGAAGCTTTCTTT
CDR3aa: CASSYEGYSNTEAFF
d_gene: .
v_gene: TRBV6-5
abundance: .
j_gene: TRBJ1-1

CDR3nt: TGTGCCAGCAGGAGACTAGCGGGAGGGCCGGGTGAGCAGTTCTTC
CDR3aa: CASRRLAGGPGEQFF
d_gene: TRBD2
v_gene: TRBV6-4
abundance: .
j_gene: TRBJ2-1

CDR3nt: TGTGCTAGTGGTTTGGCACCTCCCAGGGGGGGATTTAGCTATGGCTACACCTTC
CDR3aa: CASGLAPPRGGFSYGYTF
d_gene: TRBD1
v_gene: TRBV12-5
abundance: .
j_gene: TRBJ1-2

CDR3nt: TGTGCCAGCAGCCGTAACCCCGGGGCGGGTAAAGAGCAGTACTTC
CDR3aa: CASSRNPGAGKEQYF
d_gene: .
v_gene: TRBV27
abundance: .
j_gene: TRBJ2-7

CDR3nt: TGTGCCAGCATGTACAGGCTCGCCTACGAGCAGTACTTC
CDR3aa: CASMYRLAYEQYF
d_gene: .
v_gene: TRBV2
abundance: .
j_gene: TRBJ2-7

CDR3nt: TGCAGCGTTGTTGGACTAGCGGGACCTGCGAACACCGGGGAGCTGTTTTTT
CDR3aa: CSVVGLAGPANTGELFF
d_gene: TRBD2
v_gene: TRBV29-1
abundance: .
j_gene: TRBJ2-2

CDR3nt: TGTGCCAGCAGCACAGCGGGGTGGGGGACAACTAATGAAAAACTGTTTTTT
CDR3aa: CASSTAGWGTTNEKLFF
d_gene: .
v_gene: TRBV7-9
abundance: .
j_gene: TRBJ1-4

CDR3nt: TGTGCCAGCAGTCCAATTGACAGGGGGACGTCTGAAGCTTTCTTT
CDR3aa: CASSPIDRGTSEAFF
d_gene: TRBD1
v_gene: TRBV11-3
abundance: .
j_gene: TRBJ1-1

CDR3nt: TGTGCCAGTAGTCTCGGAGATGGCGGAAACACCATATATTTT
CDR3aa: CASSLGDGGNTIYF
d_gene: .
v_gene: TRBV19
abundance: .
j_gene: TRBJ1-3

CDR3nt: TGCAGCGTTGAAGGGGGCAGAGAGCCCAATGAGCAGTTCTTC
CDR3aa: CSVEGGREPNEQFF
d_gene: .
v_gene: TRBV29-1
abundance: .
j_gene: TRBJ2-1

CDR3nt: TGTGCCAGCAGCCAGGGACTAGCGGGAGTATCCTCCTACAATGAGCAGTTCTTC
CDR3aa: CASSQGLAGVSSYNEQFF
d_gene: TRBD2
v_gene: TRBV14
abundance: .
j_gene: TRBJ2-1

CDR3nt: TGTGCCAGCAGTATCCGGGACAGGGTCTACGAGCAGTACTTC
CDR3aa: CASSIRDRVYEQYF
d_gene: TRBD1
v_gene: TRBV25-1
abundance: .
j_gene: TRBJ2-7

CDR3nt: TGTGCCAGCAGCTCCTCGTCGACAGGGTTTAACTATGGCTACACCTTC
CDR3aa: CASSSSSTGFNYGYTF
d_gene: TRBD1
v_gene: TRBV7-2
abundance: .
j_gene: TRBJ1-2

CDR3nt: TGTGCCAGCAGCTTCTCCTTCAGGGGCACAGATACGCAGTATTTT
CDR3aa: CASSFSFRGTDTQYF
d_gene: .
v_gene: TRBV7-9
abundance: .
j_gene: TRBJ2-3

CDR3nt: TGTGCCAGCAGCTCTACAGGGCGAACTGAAGCTTTCTTT
CDR3aa: CASSSTGRTEAFF
d_gene: .
v_gene: TRBV7-3
abundance: .
j_gene: TRBJ1-1